The T cell receptor beta chain described here comes from a study of response to subunit inactivated influenza vaccine. This clonotype was seen a few times. What it binds is not known. The study's findings and limits: The authors offered the suggestion that each seasonal influenza vaccination recruits few new T cells.

TCRdb re-derived calls from the RT-PCR reads in MiXCR, one entry per CDR3 protein. The data show hundreds of thousands of distinct CDR3 sequences, about 10% seen once. V gave up 5 bases and J gave up 2 bases, with 9 bases separating them. CDR3 length: 14 residues. These same records also appear under a second study, on T cells expressing NK-cell markers. That study reports: A 5'RACE template switching approach incorporating UMIs was used to make TCR beta cDNA. All TCR beta repertoires analysed originated from sorted CD3+CD56+NKG2C+, CD3+CD56+NKG2C- and CD3+CD56-NKG2C+ T cells. Eight donors were sequenced, of whom seven were HCMV-seropositive, while the remaining one was HCMV-seronegative. Questions lingered over whether expanded NKG2C+ T cell clones were HCMV-specific.

The sequence derives from a middle-aged man who received an inactivated influenza vaccine. V is TRBV12-3 or TRBV12-4 and J is TRBJ1-4, with TRBD1 as a possible D gene (6 bases). The sequencing here drew on PBMCs from blood, taken on the day of vaccination. CDR3: CASSDTGTNEKLFF. DNA for the CDR3: TGTGCCAGCAGTGACACAGGGACTAATGAAAAACTGTTTTTT.